The TCR beta chain described here comes from a study of T cell responses to AZD1222 COVID-19 vaccine. From germline, CDR1 is MNHEY and CDR2 SVGAGI. This CDR3 region has 16 residues. The ends lost 2 bases at V and 7 bases at J; junction bases unmatched: 13. To note about this clone: What it binds is not known.

Some clones are missing from TCRdb's copy, which holds only in-frame ones; the method was immunoSEQ multiplex PCR. The sample includes more than 95,000 clones, approximately 89% seen only once; the top ten take around a sixth. The study, taken as a whole, reports: Females made up more of the donors, who were largely white British, and clonal diversity may have come out too low. The peak T cell response came first, and repertoires were sampled only after it.

This TCR came from an adult in good health. The sequencing here drew on peripheral blood, taken on day 0 of AZD1222 vaccination. The chain uses TRBV6-5 and TRBJ2-5; TRBD2 agrees at 7 bases. The CDR3 sequence is CASSYAIGTKFGTQYF. The CDR3 DNA reads as TGTGCCAGCAGTTACGCTATTGGGACTAAATTTGGGACCCAGTACTTC.